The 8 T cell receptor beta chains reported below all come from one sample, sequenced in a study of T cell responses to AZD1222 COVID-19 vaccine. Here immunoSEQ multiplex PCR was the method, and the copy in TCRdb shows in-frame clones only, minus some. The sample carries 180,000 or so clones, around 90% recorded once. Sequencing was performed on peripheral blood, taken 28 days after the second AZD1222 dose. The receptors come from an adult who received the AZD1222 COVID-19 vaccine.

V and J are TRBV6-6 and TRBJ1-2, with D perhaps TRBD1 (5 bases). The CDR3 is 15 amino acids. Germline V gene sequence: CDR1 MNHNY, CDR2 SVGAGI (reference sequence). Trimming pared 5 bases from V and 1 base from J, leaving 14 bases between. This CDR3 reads CASSKSGTVNYGYTF. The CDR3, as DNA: TGTGCCAGCAGTAAATCCGGGACGGTTAACTATGGCTACACCTTC.

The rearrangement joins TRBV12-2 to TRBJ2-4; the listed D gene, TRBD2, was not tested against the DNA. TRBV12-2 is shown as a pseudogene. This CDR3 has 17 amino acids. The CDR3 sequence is CASRLLAGGEAKNIQYF. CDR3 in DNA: TGTGCAAGTCGCTTACTGGCTGGCGGGGAAGCCAAAAACATTCAGTACTTC.

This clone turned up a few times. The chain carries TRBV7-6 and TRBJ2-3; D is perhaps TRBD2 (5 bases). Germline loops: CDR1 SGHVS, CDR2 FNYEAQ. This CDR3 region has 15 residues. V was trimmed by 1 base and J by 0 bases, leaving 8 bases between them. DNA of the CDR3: TGTGCCAGCAGCTTAGACGGGGTTAGCACAGATACGCAGTATTTT. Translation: CASSLDGVSTDTQYF.

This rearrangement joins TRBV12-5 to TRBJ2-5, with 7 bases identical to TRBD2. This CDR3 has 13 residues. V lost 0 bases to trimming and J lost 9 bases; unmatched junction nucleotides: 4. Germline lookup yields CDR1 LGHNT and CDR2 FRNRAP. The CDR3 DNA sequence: TGTGCTAGTGGTTTGGTCATTGGGGGGGCCCAGTACTTC. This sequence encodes CASGLVIGGAQYF.

The CDR3 nucleotides are TGTGCCAGCAGCAGTATTTCTGGGGCCAACGTCCTGACTTTC. Protein: CASSSISGANVLTF. The chain recombines TRBV9 with TRBJ2-6; D remains ambiguous. The V end lost 4 bases, the J end lost 1 base, and 6 bases lay between the germline ends. The germline CDR1 and CDR2 sequences are SGDLS and YYNGEE. This CDR3 region has 14 residues.

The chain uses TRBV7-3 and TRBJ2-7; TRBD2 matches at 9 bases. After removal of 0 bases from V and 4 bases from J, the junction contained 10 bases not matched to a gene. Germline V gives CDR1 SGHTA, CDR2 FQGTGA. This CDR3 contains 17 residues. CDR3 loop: CASSLTLIAGEQYEQYF. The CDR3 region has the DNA TGTGCCAGCAGCTTAACGTTAATAGCGGGAGAACAGTACGAGCAGTACTTC.

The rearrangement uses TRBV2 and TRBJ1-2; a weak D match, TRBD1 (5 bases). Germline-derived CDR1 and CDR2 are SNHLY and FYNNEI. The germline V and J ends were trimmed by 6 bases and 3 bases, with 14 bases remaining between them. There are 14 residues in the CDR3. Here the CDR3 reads CASSGQGSDYGYTF. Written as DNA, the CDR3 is TGTGCCAGCAGCGGGCAGGGATCTGACTATGGCTACACCTTC.

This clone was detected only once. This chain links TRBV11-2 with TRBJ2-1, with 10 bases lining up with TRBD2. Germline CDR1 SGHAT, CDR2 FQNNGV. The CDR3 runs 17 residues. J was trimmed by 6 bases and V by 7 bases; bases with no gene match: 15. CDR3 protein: CASTSDWSGRAINEQFF. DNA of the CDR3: TGTGCCAGCACCTCGGACTGGAGCGGGAGGGCCATCAATGAGCAGTTCTTC.